One and the same sample provided the 25 T cell receptor beta chains below, sequenced in a study of regulatory T cells in long-lasting Graves disease. HTBI primers from iRepertoire and Arm-PCR of CDR3 regions yielded the TCR beta libraries. TCRdb ran MiXCR on the multiplex PCR reads and lists one entry per CDR3 protein. Among about 620,000 distinct CDR3 sequences listed, about 16% were seen once. Time point of the sample: newly diagnosed GD, antithyroid drugs for less than 3 months. PBMC-extracted RNA yielded the TCR library. The same data also went into a second study, on T cells in Graves' hyperthyroidism and ophthalmopathy.

Sequences were derived from peripheral blood mononuclear cells (PBMCs), sampled at new diagnosis, from a patient treated with antithyroid drugs. The receptors derive from a woman between 25 and 40 years old with Graves disease.

This clonotype was detected ten times or more. The chain joins TRBV28 to TRBJ2-4; the D is unclear. Trimming stripped 5 bases from V and 0 bases from J, with 14 bases between. Germline CDR1 is MDHEN and CDR2 is SYDVKM. This CDR3 region has 16 residues. CDR3 sequence: CASSGQGMLAKNIQYF. For the CDR3, the DNA is TGTGCCAGCAGTGGGCAAGGAATGCTAGCCAAAAACATTCAGTACTTC.

This clonotype showed up just a few times. The chain joins TRBV30 to TRBJ1-1; D gene unclear. Germline CDR1 reads GTSNPN; CDR2 reads SVGIG (reference sequence). V was pared by 2 bases and J by 0 bases, with 13 bases between. The CDR3 sequence is 15 residues long. CDR3 amino acids: CAWSPPNALNTEAFF. CDR3 in DNA: TGTGCCTGGAGTCCCCCCAACGCCCTGAACACTGAAGCTTTCTTT.

This clonotype was counted a few times. This chain connects TRBV7-2 to TRBJ2-3; D is perhaps TRBD2 (5 bases). The V gene lost 5 bases and the J gene lost 6 bases, with 15 bases spanning the gap. CDR1 SGHTA and CDR2 FQGNSA come from the germline V gene. This CDR3 is 14 amino acids long. DNA for the CDR3: TGTGCCAGCAGCCGGACCGACCGCGGGGATACGCAGTATTTT. Its translation is CASSRTDRGDTQYF.

This chain links TRBV28 with TRBJ2-7; TRBD1 aligns across 10 bases. CDR1 is MDHEN and CDR2 is SYDVKM in the germline V gene. The CDR3 has 16 amino acids. Trimming cost V 7 bases and J 2 bases; bases outside gene matches: 11. This CDR3 reads CASTGTGTGDAYEQYF. DNA of the CDR3: TGTGCCAGCACGGGGACGGGGACAGGGGATGCCTACGAGCAGTACTTC.

In its sample, this clonotype was seen once. This rearrangement joins TRBV12-3 or TRBV12-4 to TRBJ2-6; D gene ambiguous. V lost 0 bases, J lost 2 bases, and 17 bases lay in between. The CDR3 extends over 19 amino acids. CDR3 nucleotides: TGTGCCAGCAGTTTAGCGCTCGGTAAGGTAACGACTGGGGCCAACGTCCTGACTTTC. As protein: CASSLALGKVTTGANVLTF.

This chain uses TRBV9 with TRBJ2-2; 10 bases map to TRBD2. The CDR3 is 16 amino acids. The V and J ends lost 1 base and 4 bases, in that order; junction bases with no gene match: 4. From germline, CDR1 is SGDLS and CDR2 YYNGEE. CDR3 region: CASSVSGGAITGELFF. The DNA for the CDR3 is TGTGCCAGCAGCGTAAGCGGGGGGGCCATCACCGGGGAGCTGTTTTTT.

The chain carries TRBV6-1 and TRBJ2-1, with D unclear. This CDR3 is 13 amino acids long. The V gene's germline CDR1 is MNHNS and CDR2 SASEGT. Between the trimmed V and J ends, which lost 0 bases and 10 bases, there was a span of 10 bases. The DNA of the CDR3 is TGTGCCAGCAGTGAAGCGGGAACAAGCGAGCAGTTCTTC. It translates to CASSEAGTSEQFF.

This chain uses TRBV5-6 with TRBJ2-5; the D is unclear. V was pared by 2 bases and J by 5 bases, with 19 bases between. The CDR3 consists of 16 residues. The V gene's germline CDR1 is SGHDT and CDR2 YYEEEE. The CDR3 region is CASSFSTLESRETQYF. CDR3 nucleotide sequence: TGTGCCAGCAGCTTCAGCACTCTGGAGAGCCGGGAGACCCAGTACTTC.

This clonotype occurred many times. This chain uses TRBV6-8 with TRBJ1-5, with no clear D. The V end was cut by 4 bases, the J end by 4 bases, with 11 bases between. The CDR3 extends over 14 amino acids. Germline CDR1 and CDR2: MNHGY and SAAAGT. DNA for the CDR3: TGTGCCAGCAGTTCAATGGGAAGGAATCAGCCCCAGCATTTT. It specifies CASSSMGRNQPQHF.

This clonotype was observed many times. This chain uses TRBV5-1 with TRBJ2-1; a possible D gene is TRBD2 (7 bases). Between the trimmed V and J ends, which lost 4 bases and 0 bases, there was a span of 8 bases. CDR3 length: 14 residues. CDR1 SGHRS and CDR2 YFSETQ come from the germline V gene. Written as DNA, the CDR3 is TGCGCCAGCAGCGGGGGGGCCTCCTACAATGAGCAGTTCTTC. Its translation is CASSGGASYNEQFF.

This clonotype was observed at least ten times. The chain is built from TRBV28 and TRBJ2-7, with D unclear. Germline CDR1 reads MDHEN; CDR2 reads SYDVKM. The CDR3 contains 13 residues. Trimming took 6 bases from V and 4 from J, leaving 13 bases between them. DNA of the CDR3: TGTGCCAGCAGGGGGTTGGACGTGTACGAGCAGTACTTC. Translated: CASRGLDVYEQYF.

This clonotype occurred a few times. V usage is TRBV4-3 and J usage is TRBJ2-5, with TRBD2 as a possible D gene (5 bases). The CDR3 is 15 residues long. Germline loops: CDR1 LGHNA, CDR2 YSLEER. Trimming shortened V by 1 base and J by 3 bases, and 12 bases separated the two germline ends. The CDR3 loop reads CASSQGIAIKETQYF. DNA of the CDR3: TGCGCCAGCAGCCAAGGGATAGCGATCAAAGAGACCCAGTACTTC.

This clonotype was seen many times. V usage is TRBV15 and J usage is TRBJ2-3, with TRBD1 identical over 9 bases. This CDR3 comprises 17 residues. Per germline, CDR1 LNHNV and CDR2 YYDKDF (reference sequence). V shed 5 bases and J 3 bases; nucleotides not matched to a gene: 12. In DNA form, the CDR3 reads TGTGCCACCAGCCCAACGAGGACAGGGGTGGCTACAGATACGCAGTATTTT. This sequence encodes CATSPTRTGVATDTQYF.

In its sample, this clonotype was seen a few times. The chain employs TRBV18 and TRBJ1-6, with 9 bases identical to TRBD1. Per the germline V gene, CDR1 is KGHSH and CDR2 is LQKENI. Germline trimming cut 3 bases from V and 0 bases from J; bases unmatched to any gene: 0. The CDR3 is 16 amino acids. The CDR3 sequence: CASSPGQGSYNSPLHF. The DNA of the CDR3 is TGTGCCAGCTCACCGGGACAGGGCTCCTATAATTCACCCCTCCACTTT.

This chain links TRBV10-3 with TRBJ2-4; 9 bases are a match to TRBD1. The V gene end was trimmed by 5 bases and the J gene end by 5 bases; junction bases not matched to a gene: 10. The germline V gene encodes CDR1 ENHRY and CDR2 SYGVKD. CDR3 length: 16 residues. CDR3 sequence (DNA): TGTGCCATCAGTCCGGGTGGGACAGGGCAACAAAACATTCAGTACTTC. Amino acid sequence: CAISPGGTGQQNIQYF.

This clonotype was recorded many times. The J gene is TRBJ1-2, the V gene TRBV2; TRBD1 aligns across 8 bases. CDR1 is SNHLY and CDR2 is FYNNEI in the germline V gene. The CDR3 has 14 amino acids. Trimming removed 3 bases from V and 5 bases from J; junction bases left unmatched: 5. CDR3 in DNA: TGTGCCAGCAGTGAGGACAGGGCCTTATATGGCTACACCTTC. Translation gives CASSEDRALYGYTF.

Only a few counts were recorded for this clonotype. V and J are TRBV24-1 and TRBJ2-5; D unresolved. The V gene lost 6 bases and the J gene lost 7 bases, with 14 bases spanning the gap. This CDR3 is 13 amino acids long. Germline CDR1 is KGHDR and CDR2 is SFDVKD. CDR3 residues: CATSSQVERTQYF. The CDR3 DNA sequence: TGTGCCACCAGTTCTCAGGTGGAACGGACCCAGTACTTC.

As for this clonotype: One junction end does not reproduce the germline sequence, and a read error may be involved. The CDR3 here is CASSLSGNGQFF. The CDR3 DNA is TGTGCCAGCAGTCTGAGCGGGAATGGGCAGTTCTTC. This chain uses TRBV6-1 with TRBJ2-1, with 7 nucleotides matching TRBD2. CDR1 is MNHNS, CDR2 SASEGT, per germline. The CDR3 totals 12 residues.

The chain carries TRBV20-1 and TRBJ2-1; 11 bases line up with TRBD2. Germline assignment: CDR1 DFQATT and CDR2 SNEGSKA (reference sequence). Trimming removed 4 bases from V and 8 bases from J; junction bases left unmatched: 10. CDR3 size: 15 residues. The CDR3 region is CSATRLAGNLHEQFF. CDR3 nucleotides: TGCAGTGCTACGCGACTAGCGGGAAATCTACATGAGCAGTTCTTC.

This clonotype turned up a few times. The chain is built from TRBV7-2 and TRBJ2-6; D uncertain. The germline CDR1 and CDR2 sequences are SGHTA and FQGNSA. Trimming took 5 bases from V and 0 from J, leaving 11 bases between them. This CDR3 region has 16 residues. The CDR3 region has the DNA TGTGCCAGCAGCCCCGGACCGTACTCTGGGGCCAACGTCCTGACTTTC. Encoded protein: CASSPGPYSGANVLTF. Filled out from reference TRBV7-2 and TRBJ2-6, the complete variable domain reads GAGVSQSPSNKVTEKGKDVELRCDPISGHTALYWYRQSLGQGLEFLIYFQGNSAPDKSGLPSDRFSAERTGGSVSTLTIQRTQQEDSAVYLCASSPGPYSGANVLTFGAGSRLTVL.

This clonotype showed up many times. The genes are TRBV7-6 and TRBJ1-1, with TRBD1 identical over 9 bases. The V segment lost 5 bases and the J segment 2 bases; nucleotides outside the gene matches: 9. The CDR3 length is 16 residues. Germline V lookup: CDR1 SGHVS, CDR2 FNYEAQ. CDR3: CASSPRQGGTNTEAFF. DNA of the CDR3: TGTGCCAGCAGCCCCAGACAGGGGGGTACAAACACTGAAGCTTTCTTT.

This clonotype was seen many times. The genes are TRBV12-3 or TRBV12-4 and TRBJ2-3; TRBD1 matches 8 bases. V was clipped by 0 bases and J by 5 bases; unmatched bases: 4. The length of the CDR3 is 15 residues. The CDR3 DNA is TGTGCCAGCAGTTTAGCGGCAGGGGGCGGAGATACGCAGTATTTT. Its protein product is CASSLAAGGGDTQYF.

V and J are TRBV19 and TRBJ1-5; no definite D call. The CDR3 runs to 16 residues. V was shortened by 7 bases and J by 1 base, with 17 bases between the two germline ends. CDR1 LNHDA and CDR2 SQIVND come from the germline V gene (reference sequence). The CDR3 is CASIPNLLGSNQPQHF. In DNA, the CDR3 is TGTGCCAGTATCCCTAATCTCTTGGGCAGCAATCAGCCCCAGCATTTT.

This clonotype was seen a few times. The chain employs TRBV20-1 and TRBJ2-3; a possible D gene is TRBD2 (6 bases). The CDR3 spans 10 residues. Germline lookup yields CDR1 DFQATT and CDR2 SNEGSKA (reference sequence). V was pared by 3 bases and J by 9 bases, with 7 bases between. The CDR3 is CSASGSTQYF. The CDR3 DNA is TGCAGTGCTAGCGGGAGCACGCAGTATTTT.

Many counts were recorded for this clonotype. The chain links TRBV28 to TRBJ1-5; TRBD1 might be the D (6 bases). Germline CDR1 MDHEN, CDR2 SYDVKM. Trimming pared 6 bases from V and 2 bases from J, leaving 14 bases between. The CDR3 runs 15 residues. The chain's CDR3 is CASSPTGLGNQPQHF. The CDR3, as DNA: TGTGCCAGCAGCCCCACAGGGTTAGGCAATCAGCCCCAGCATTTT.